This entry lists 9 T cell receptor beta chains sequenced from one sample in a study of T-cell memory formation after mild COVID-19. TCRdb redid the calling of the 5' RACE reads with MiXCR, one entry per CDR3 protein. There are roughly 560,000 distinct CDR3 sequences in the sample; 20% occur only once, and around 12% lies in the top ten. The specimen sequenced was PBMCs or a T cell subset sorted from them (not recorded which). These receptors all stem from an adult woman who had mild COVID-19 (a few samples of this study predate the infection). Cell type and time point are not known.

This clonotype was counted only a few times. This chain connects TRBV24-1 to TRBJ2-3, with D perhaps assigned TRBD1 or TRBD2 (5 bases each). The CDR3 covers 13 residues. CDR1 and CDR2 from the germline V gene are KGHDR and SFDVKD. Trimming removed 12 bases from V and 1 base from J, with 13 bases in between. The CDR3 region has the DNA TGTGCCTCCCAGGGACGTCGCACAGATACGCAGTATTTT. It codes for CASQGRRTDTQYF.

J is TRBJ2-5 and V is TRBV12-3 or TRBV12-4; D may correspond to TRBD1 or TRBD2 (5 bases each). Trimming removed 3 bases at V and 2 bases at J, with 10 bases between. This CDR3 comprises 14 residues. Written as DNA, the CDR3 is TGTGCCAGCAGTTTTGGGGACCTTCAAGAGACCCAGTACTTC. This encodes CASSFGDLQETQYF.

The genes are TRBV6-5 and TRBJ1-2; 9 bases align to TRBD1. This CDR3 is built from 14 residues. The trim removed 6 bases at V and 3 bases at J, leaving 5 bases unmatched. Germline-derived CDR1 and CDR2 are MNHEY and SVGAGI. CDR3 bases: TGTGCCAGCAGGCCGGGACAGGGCTACTATGGCTACACCTTC. As protein: CASRPGQGYYGYTF.

The sample holds a few counts of this clonotype. J is TRBJ2-7 and V is TRBV7-3; TRBD1 matches 7 bases. V lost 0 bases and J lost 3; bases outside the gene matches: 5. Germline V gene sequence: CDR1 SGHTA, CDR2 FQGTGA. The CDR3 extends over 15 amino acids. This CDR3 is CASSLTPGQIYEQYF. The CDR3 DNA follows: TGTGCCAGCAGCTTAACCCCGGGACAGATCTACGAGCAGTACTTC.

The rearrangement links TRBV12-3 or TRBV12-4 to TRBJ2-1; 9 bases agree with TRBD2. Trimming took 5 bases from V and 6 from J; bases not matched to a gene: 17. This CDR3 has 18 residues. For the CDR3, the DNA is TGTGCCAGCAGTACCTTGATAGGCGGGAGGGCCGGGATCAATGAGCAGTTCTTC. This sequence encodes CASSTLIGGRAGINEQFF.

The genes are TRBV20-1 and TRBJ2-3; 12 nucleotides align to TRBD2. Looked up from germline, CDR1 is DFQATT and CDR2 is SNEGSKA (reference sequence). Trimming at V came to 5 bases and at J to 6 bases, leaving 15 bases not matched to a gene. The CDR3 consists of 17 residues. The CDR3 DNA reads as TGCAGTGCTGATCCCGGACCTAGCGGGGGGGCCAGGGATACGCAGTATTTT. This gives the protein CSADPGPSGGARDTQYF.

CDR3 amino acids: CASSAQTGNEKLFF. The CDR3 DNA reads as TGTGCCAGCAGCGCCCAGACAGGGAATGAAAAACTGTTTTTT. The chain is built from TRBV9 and TRBJ1-4, with TRBD1 matching 7 bases. Per the germline V gene, CDR1 is SGDLS and CDR2 is YYNGEE. This CDR3 has 14 residues. The junction had 4 bases not matched to a gene; V was cut back by 3 bases and J by 5 bases.

A single count supports this clonotype. The chain employs TRBV27 and TRBJ2-7, with a possible D match to TRBD1 (5 bases). Germline values: CDR1 MNHEY, CDR2 SMNVEV (reference sequence). Trimming pared 6 bases from V and 3 bases from J, leaving 12 bases between. The CDR3 totals 13 residues. The CDR3 region has the DNA TGTGCCAGCAGGTACAGCGACAGCTACGAGCAGTACTTC. Encoded protein: CASRYSDSYEQYF.

This clonotype has just a few counts. The rearrangement uses TRBV5-4 and TRBJ2-7, with 7 bases identical to TRBD1. Per germline, CDR1 SGHNT and CDR2 YYREEE (reference sequence). The CDR3 is 13 amino acids. Losses at the gene ends were 6 bases for V and 3 bases for J; bases not matched to a gene: 6. In nucleotides, the CDR3 is TGTGCCAGCAACTCGGGGACAGACTACGAGCAGTACTTC. Its translation is CASNSGTDYEQYF.